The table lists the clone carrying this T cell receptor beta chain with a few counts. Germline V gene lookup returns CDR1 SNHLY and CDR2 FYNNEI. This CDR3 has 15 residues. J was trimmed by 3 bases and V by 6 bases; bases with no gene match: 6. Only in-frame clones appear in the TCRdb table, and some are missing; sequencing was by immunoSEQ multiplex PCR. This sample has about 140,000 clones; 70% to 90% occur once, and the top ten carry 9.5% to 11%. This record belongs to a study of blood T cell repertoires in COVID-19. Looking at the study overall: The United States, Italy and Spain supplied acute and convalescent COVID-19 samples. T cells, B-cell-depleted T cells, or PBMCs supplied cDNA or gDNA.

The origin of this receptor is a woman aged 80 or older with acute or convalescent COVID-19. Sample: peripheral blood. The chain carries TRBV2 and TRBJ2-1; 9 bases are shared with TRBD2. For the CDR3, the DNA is TGTGCCAGCAGGGTAGCGGGGGCCCGCTACAATGAGCAGTTCTTC. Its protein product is CASRVAGARYNEQFF.